The 14 T cell receptor beta chains reported below all come from one sample, sequenced in a study of CD8 T cells in Susac syndrome. The RNA, about 0.45 to 1 ug, was put through reverse transcription using random hexamers. MiXCR was run by TCRdb on the immunoSEQ multiplex PCR reads, yielding one entry per CDR3 protein. The sample includes 140,000 or so distinct CDR3 sequences, around 94% of them seen just once. The sample comprised CD4+ T cells from PBMCs. Receptors originate from a human donor in good health.

CDR3 amino acids: CASSQDRQGNTEAFF. As DNA, the CDR3 is TGTGCCAGCAGCCAAGATAGACAGGGGAACACTGAAGCTTTCTTT. The V and J genes are TRBV4-2 and TRBJ1-1; the match to TRBD1 covers 7 bases. The CDR3 has 15 amino acids. Trimming cost V 0 bases and J 1 base; bases outside gene matches: 2. CDR1 is LGHNA and CDR2 is YNFKEQ in the germline V gene.

The chain recombines TRBV10-3 with TRBJ2-5, with D possibly TRBD2 on 6 matching bases. The CDR3 covers 13 residues. Germline loops: CDR1 ENHRY, CDR2 SYGVKD. Trimming pared 4 bases from V and 1 base from J, leaving 7 bases between. The DNA for the CDR3 is TGTGCCATCAGTGCGGGGGTCCAAGAGACCCAGTACTTC. This codes for CAISAGVQETQYF.

The chain combines TRBV9 with TRBJ1-4; D is undetermined. The CDR3 has 14 residues. Germline values: CDR1 SGDLS, CDR2 YYNGEE. Trimming took off 0 bases at V and 8 bases at J, with 11 bases between the two ends. The CDR3 DNA reads TGTGCCAGCAGCGTAGCACAGTTATCCGAAAAACTGTTTTTT. Amino acid sequence: CASSVAQLSEKLFF.

The chain links TRBV6-1 to TRBJ1-1; D may be TRBD1 (6 bases). The CDR3 is 14 residues long. Germline-derived CDR1 and CDR2 are MNHNS and SASEGT. The V gene lost 6 bases and the J gene lost 3 bases, with 14 bases spanning the gap. The chain's CDR3 is CASSLKGGDTEAFF. CDR3 DNA sequence: TGTGCCAGCAGCTTAAAGGGGGGGGACACTGAAGCTTTCTTT.

This rearrangement joins TRBV19 to TRBJ1-5, with a tentative D call TRBD1 (5 bases). From germline, CDR1 is LNHDA and CDR2 SQIVND (reference sequence). CDR3 length: 15 residues. Trimming cost V 4 bases and J 1 base, with 11 bases left between them. The CDR3 reads CASSRAGISNQPQHF. The CDR3 nucleotides are TGTGCCAGTAGTAGGGCAGGGATAAGCAATCAGCCCCAGCATTTT.

The chain is built from TRBV5-1 and TRBJ2-1; 9 positions agree with TRBD2. With 0 bases clipped from V and 5 bases from J, the junction kept 6 bases outside the gene matches. The CDR3 sequence is 16 residues long. Germline CDR1 SGHRS, CDR2 YFSETQ. CDR3: CASSLARTSAHNEQFF. In nucleotides, the CDR3 is TGCGCCAGCAGCTTGGCCAGGACTAGCGCGCACAATGAGCAGTTCTTC.

The chain has TRBV11-2 and TRBJ2-5, with TRBD1 identical over 8 bases. V was pared by 2 bases and J by 2 bases, with 10 bases of the junction left unmatched. The germline V gene has CDR1 SGHAT and CDR2 FQNNGV. The CDR3 totals 17 residues. The CDR3 here is CASSLIPRGLGQETQYF. The CDR3 DNA follows: TGTGCCAGCAGCTTAATTCCCAGGGGGCTGGGGCAAGAGACCCAGTACTTC. The variable domain in full, with the rest retrieved from reference TRBV11-2 and TRBJ2-5, is EAGVAQSPRYKIIEKRQSVAFWCNPISGHATLYWYQQILGQGPKLLIQFQNNGVVDDSQLPKDRFSAERLKGVDSTLKIQPAKLEDSAVYLCASSLIPRGLGQETQYFGPGTRLLVL.

The genes are TRBV12-3 or TRBV12-4 and TRBJ1-2; 8 nucleotides match TRBD1. The V segment lost 4 bases and the J segment 8 bases; nucleotides outside the gene matches: 6. This CDR3 has 13 amino acids. For the CDR3, the DNA is TGTGCCAGCAGTTGGCGGACAGGGAGAGGCTACACCTTC. Protein product: CASSWRTGRGYTF.

This clonotype showed up just once. The chain couples TRBV12-3 or TRBV12-4 to TRBJ2-1, with D perhaps matching TRBD1 (8 bases). V lost 8 bases, J lost 8 bases, and 22 bases lay in between. This CDR3 comprises 15 residues. The CDR3 DNA follows: TGTGCCAGCGGGGGGGGACAGGATCCAGGGGATGAGCAGTTCTTC. As protein: CASGGGQDPGDEQFF.

The chain recombines TRBV7-8 with TRBJ2-2; D is ambiguous. The CDR3 runs 14 residues. Trimming removed 1 base at V and 6 bases at J, with 9 bases between. The germline CDR1 and CDR2 sequences are SGHVS and FQNEAQ. In DNA form, the CDR3 reads TGTGCCAGCAGCTTAGGAGCCTCCTCCGGGGAGCTGTTTTTT. The encoded protein is CASSLGASSGELFF.

This chain connects TRBV12-3 or TRBV12-4 to TRBJ1-2; D is undetermined. Trimming removed 7 bases at V and 3 bases at J, with 18 bases between. The CDR3 spans 15 residues. CDR3 in DNA: TGTGCCAGCACTCAAAACAGACTAACCTACTATGGCTACACCTTC. It translates to CASTQNRLTYYGYTF.

This clonotype was picked up one time. The gene calls are TRBV18 and TRBJ1-5; tentative D call: TRBD1 (5 bases). Deletions cut 0 bases from V and 4 bases from J, with 16 bases between. Germline loops: CDR1 KGHSH, CDR2 LQKENI. CDR3 length: 17 amino acids. The CDR3 protein is CASSPPGQATGNQPQHF. As DNA, the CDR3 is TGTGCCAGCTCACCACCGGGGCAGGCGACGGGAAATCAGCCCCAGCATTTT.

This clonotype was counted a single time. V and J are TRBV5-1 and TRBJ2-5, with 13 bases fitting TRBD2. This CDR3 spans 16 amino acids. After removal of 1 base from V and 5 bases from J, the junction contained 5 bases not matched to a gene. Germline CDR1 is SGHRS and CDR2 is YFSETQ. The DNA for the CDR3 is TGCGCCAGCAGCTTGACTAGCGGGAGGGGCCGGGAGACCCAGTACTTC. Amino acids: CASSLTSGRGRETQYF.

The chain has TRBV27 and TRBJ2-7, with 11 bases identical to TRBD2. The V gene's germline CDR1 is MNHEY and CDR2 SMNVEV (reference sequence). The CDR3 contains 16 residues. The V and J ends lost 6 bases and 4 bases, in that order; junction bases with no gene match: 11. The CDR3 DNA is TGTGCCAGCAGCCTCCTCGCTAGCGGGAGGAGGTACGAGCAGTACTTC. Its protein is CASSLLASGRRYEQYF.